Shown below are 15 T cell receptor beta chains from a single sample sequenced in a study of blood T cell repertoires in COVID-19. This table comes from immunoSEQ multiplex PCR, and its TCRdb copy is limited to in-frame clones, with some not included. Here the sample spans about 150,000 clones, roughly 89% being singletons. The sample comprised PBMCs or T cells enriched from blood (not recorded which). The receptors were gathered from a woman aged 45 to 65 who had been exposed to COVID-19.

The chain joins TRBV2 to TRBJ1-1; 9 bases line up with TRBD1. Looked up from germline, CDR1 is SNHLY and CDR2 is FYNNEI. The V and J ends lost 7 bases and 5 bases, in that order; junction bases with no gene match: 5. CDR3 length equals 13 residues. The CDR3 DNA is TGTGCCAGCACCACAGGGGGCAAAACTGAAGCTTTCTTT. Translation: CASTTGGKTEAFF.

The gene calls are TRBV19 and TRBJ1-5; unclear D gene. V gave up 3 bases and J gave up 0 bases, with 9 bases separating them. In germline, CDR1 is LNHDA, CDR2 SQIVND (reference sequence). The CDR3 contains 15 residues. CDR3 DNA sequence: TGTGCCAGTAGTATGGCCCCTCTTAGCAATCAGCCCCAGCATTTT. Its protein is CASSMAPLSNQPQHF.

This chain joins TRBV5-1 and TRBJ1-2; 11 positions match TRBD1. The CDR3 extends over 17 amino acids. With V trimmed by 4 bases and J by 6 bases, 14 bases remained unmatched. CDR1 is SGHRS, CDR2 YFSETQ, per germline. CDR3 DNA: TGCGCCAGCAGCAGTGGGACAGGGGGGAAAGAGGCCGATGGCTACACCTTC. Its translation: CASSSGTGGKEADGYTF.

The V and J genes are TRBV5-1 and TRBJ1-1; 11 positions agree with TRBD1. The V segment lost 4 bases and the J segment 0 bases; nucleotides outside the gene matches: 5. CDR3 length: 16 amino acids. In germline, CDR1 is SGHRS, CDR2 YFSETQ. CDR3 nucleotide sequence: TGCGCCAGCAGCCGGACAGGGGGCCACATGAACACTGAAGCTTTCTTT. Its translation is CASSRTGGHMNTEAFF. The full variable domain, completed using reference TRBV5-1 and TRBJ1-1, is KAGVTQTPRYLIKTRGQQVTLSCSPISGHRSVSWYQQTPGQGLQFLFEYFSETQRNKGNFPGRFSGRQFSNSRSEMNVSTLELGDSALYLCASSRTGGHMNTEAFFGQGTRLTVV.

This clone was seen a few times. This sample also contains other DNA sequences that code for the same CDR3. This chain links TRBV19 with TRBJ2-2; D ambiguous. This CDR3 has 15 amino acids. CDR1 is LNHDA and CDR2 is SQIVND in the germline V gene (reference sequence). The ends were cut back, 1 base at V and 0 bases at J, with 6 bases in the middle. CDR3 DNA: TGTGCCAGTAGTATAGTTCCAGCGAACACCGGGGAGCTGTTTTTT. Translation gives CASSIVPANTGELFF.

This chain joins TRBV5-4 and TRBJ1-5; TRBD1 agrees at 9 bases. The germline V gene has CDR1 SGHNT and CDR2 YYREEE (reference sequence). J gave up 2 bases and V 4 bases, and 1 base lay outside the gene matches. There are 14 residues in the CDR3. CDR3 DNA: TGTGCCAGCAGCACAGGGGGCGGCAATCAGCCCCAGCATTTT. Protein sequence: CASSTGGGNQPQHF.

The chain carries TRBV28 and TRBJ1-5; the D gene is possibly TRBD1 (5 bases). V lost 4 bases, J lost 11 bases, and 21 bases lay in between. From germline, CDR1 is MDHEN and CDR2 SYDVKM. The CDR3 length is 15 residues. The CDR3 region is CASSSPGGPTVSQHF. In DNA, the CDR3 is TGTGCCAGCAGTTCCCCCGGGGGACCAACCGTCTCCCAGCATTTT.

The J gene is TRBJ1-2, the V gene TRBV27; D perhaps matches TRBD1 (5 bases). The CDR3 contains 15 residues. Trimming shortened V by 9 bases and J by 2 bases, and 19 bases separated the two germline ends. The V gene's germline CDR1 is MNHEY and CDR2 SMNVEV (reference sequence). CDR3 residues: CASSDTGVGNYGYTF. CDR3 coding DNA: TGTGCCAGTTCGGACACCGGTGTGGGGAACTATGGCTACACCTTC.

The J gene is TRBJ2-3, the V gene TRBV5-4, with 13 bases matching TRBD2. The CDR3 is 16 residues long. CDR1 and CDR2 from the germline V gene are SGHNT and YYREEE (reference sequence). J lost 5 bases, V lost 2 bases, and 5 bases had no gene match. The chain's CDR3 is CASSFALAGGQDTQYF. CDR3 in DNA: TGTGCCAGCAGCTTTGCACTAGCGGGGGGGCAAGATACGCAGTATTTT.

The gene calls are TRBV7-9 and TRBJ1-1; 7 bases are shared with TRBD1. This CDR3 contains 12 residues. Trimming took 6 bases from V and 4 from J; bases not matched to a gene: 2. The germline V gene has CDR1 SEHNR and CDR2 FQNEAQ (reference sequence). CDR3 nucleotides: TGTGCCAGCAGTTGGGACAGCACTGAAGCTTTCTTT. It yields the protein CASSWDSTEAFF.

The chain recombines TRBV21-1 with TRBJ1-3; TRBD1 is the table's D call, not checked against the DNA. TRBV21-1 is a listed pseudogene. CDR3 length: 17 amino acids. The DNA for the CDR3 is TGTGCCAGCAGCAGGACCCCGGGACAGGGCGCCGGAAACACCATATATTTT. This translates into CASSRTPGQGAGNTIYF.

In its sample, this clone was seen a few times. The chain links TRBV25-1 to TRBJ1-2; a weak D match, TRBD1 (6 bases). From germline, CDR1 is MGHDK and CDR2 SYGVNS. CDR3 length equals 12 residues. V gave up 6 bases and J gave up 5 bases, with 10 bases separating them. CDR3 sequence reads: CASRVGQYGYTF. The CDR3 nucleotides read TGTGCCAGCAGAGTAGGACAGTATGGCTACACCTTC.

This chain links TRBV5-4 with TRBJ1-1; D is ambiguous. V dropped 3 bases and J dropped 4 bases, with 13 bases sitting between them. The CDR3 is made up of 14 amino acids. Germline assignment: CDR1 SGHNT and CDR2 YYREEE (reference sequence). This chain's CDR3 is CASSSRGPSTEAFF. DNA for the CDR3: TGTGCCAGCAGCTCACGGGGTCCGAGCACTGAAGCTTTCTTT.

The chain employs TRBV5-1 and TRBJ2-7, with 9 positions matching TRBD1. CDR3 length: 14 residues. Germline trimming cut 2 bases from V and 3 bases from J; bases unmatched to any gene: 3. Germline lookup yields CDR1 SGHRS and CDR2 YFSETQ. CDR3 protein: CASSFMGQGYEQYF. CDR3 DNA: TGCGCCAGCAGCTTTATGGGACAGGGCTACGAGCAGTACTTC.

The chain has TRBV6-5 and TRBJ1-1; no firm D call. Germline CDR1 MNHEY, CDR2 SVGAGI. V dropped 5 bases and J dropped 0 bases, with 13 bases sitting between them. The CDR3 length is 15 residues. DNA of the CDR3: TGTGCCAGCAGTCCTAACGCAGGTTTGAACACTGAAGCTTTCTTT. This gives the protein CASSPNAGLNTEAFF.